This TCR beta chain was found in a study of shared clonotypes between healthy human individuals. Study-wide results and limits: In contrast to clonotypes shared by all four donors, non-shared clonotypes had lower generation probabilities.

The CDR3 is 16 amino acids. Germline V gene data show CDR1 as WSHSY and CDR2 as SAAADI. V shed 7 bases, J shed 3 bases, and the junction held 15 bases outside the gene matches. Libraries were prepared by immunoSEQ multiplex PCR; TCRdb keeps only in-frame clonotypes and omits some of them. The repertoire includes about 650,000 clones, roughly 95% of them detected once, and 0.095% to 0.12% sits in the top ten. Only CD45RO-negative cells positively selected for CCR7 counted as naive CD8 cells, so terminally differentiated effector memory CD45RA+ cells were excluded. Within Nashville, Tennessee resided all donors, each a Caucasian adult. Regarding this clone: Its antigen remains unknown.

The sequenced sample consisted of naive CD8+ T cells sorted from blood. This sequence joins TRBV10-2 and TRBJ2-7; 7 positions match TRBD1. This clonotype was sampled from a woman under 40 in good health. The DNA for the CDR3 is TGCGCCAGCACGTCATCAGGTAGACAGGGACACTACGAGCAGTACTTC. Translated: CASTSSGRQGHYEQYF.